This record looks at one TCR beta chain sequence and its context. As yet, its antigen is unknown. This sample stems from a study of cytomegalovirus exposure and HLA in healthy donors. Study findings and constraints: The study found most TCR sequences rare, yet found some public TCRs in many donors. Later on, analysis showed that most CMV-associated TCR beta chains appeared to be HLA-restricted. As a later analysis revealed, the rate of TCR association differed by HLA locus, with DRB1 most and HLA-C fewest.

The PCR made use of 60 Vbeta and 13 Jbeta primers. The assay was immunoSEQ multiplex PCR, and TCRdb's table has in-frame clones only and misses some. The data contain 200,000 or so clones, about 83% of them singletons. There are 16 residues in the CDR3. Germline assignment: CDR1 SNHLY and CDR2 FYNNEI. The trim removed 3 bases at V and 1 base at J, leaving 7 bases unmatched. Sequences were obtained from PBMCs. The rearrangement joins TRBV2 to TRBJ2-7, with TRBD1 matching over 9 bases. This clonotype was sampled from a woman aged 25 to 45 in good health and CMV-seropositive. Here the CDR3 reads CASSDFRDRASYEQYF. The CDR3 coding sequence is TGTGCCAGCAGTGACTTTCGGGACAGGGCTTCCTACGAGCAGTACTTC.